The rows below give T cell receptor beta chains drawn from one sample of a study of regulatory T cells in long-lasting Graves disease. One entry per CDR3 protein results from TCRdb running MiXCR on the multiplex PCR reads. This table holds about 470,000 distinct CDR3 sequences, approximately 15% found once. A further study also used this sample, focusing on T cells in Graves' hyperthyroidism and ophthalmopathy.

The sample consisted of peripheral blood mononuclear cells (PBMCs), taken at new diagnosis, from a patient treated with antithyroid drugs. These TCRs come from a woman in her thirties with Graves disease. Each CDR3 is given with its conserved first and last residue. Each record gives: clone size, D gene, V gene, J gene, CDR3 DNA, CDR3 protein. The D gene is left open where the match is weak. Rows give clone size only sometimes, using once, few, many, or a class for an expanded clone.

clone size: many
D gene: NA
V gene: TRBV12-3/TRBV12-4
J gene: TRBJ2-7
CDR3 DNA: TGTGCCAGCAGTCCCACCAGACTCCGCCACGAGCAGTACTTC
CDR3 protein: CASSPTRLRHEQYF

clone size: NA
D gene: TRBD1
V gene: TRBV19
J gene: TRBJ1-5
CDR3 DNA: TGTGCCAGTACCTTGGACAGGGCGTTAAGTCAGCCCCAGCATTTT
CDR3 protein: CASTLDRALSQPQHF

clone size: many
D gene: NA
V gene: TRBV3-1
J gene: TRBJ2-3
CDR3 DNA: TGTGCCAGCAGCCGGTTAGCAGATACGCAGTATTTT
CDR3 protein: CASSRLADTQYF

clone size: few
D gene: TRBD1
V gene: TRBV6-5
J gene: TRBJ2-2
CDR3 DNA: TGTGCCAGCAGTTTCCAGGGGGCGGTCACCGGGGAGCTGTTTTTT
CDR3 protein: CASSFQGAVTGELFF

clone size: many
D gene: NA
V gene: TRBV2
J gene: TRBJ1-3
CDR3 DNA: TGTGCCGGGGGTACGGGAAACACCATATATTTT
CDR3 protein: CAGGTGNTIYF

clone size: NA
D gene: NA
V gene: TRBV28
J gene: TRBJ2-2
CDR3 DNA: TGTGCCAGCAGTTTCTCTGCAGGGATTACCGGGGAGCTGTTTTTT
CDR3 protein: CASSFSAGITGELFF

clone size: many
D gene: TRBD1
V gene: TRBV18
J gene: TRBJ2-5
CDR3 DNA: TGTGCCAGCTCACCCCAACAGGGGGCGAAAGAGACCCAGTACTTC
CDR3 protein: CASSPQQGAKETQYF

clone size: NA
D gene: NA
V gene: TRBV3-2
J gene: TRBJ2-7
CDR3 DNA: TGTGCCAGCAGCCAAGTTTTCTTAAAGAGAGACGAGCAGTACTTC
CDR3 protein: CASSQVFLKRDEQYF

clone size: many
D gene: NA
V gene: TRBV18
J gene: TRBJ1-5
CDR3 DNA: TGTGCCAGCTCACTAGGAGACAGTGCTCAGCCCCAGCATTTT
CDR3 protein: CASSLGDSAQPQHF

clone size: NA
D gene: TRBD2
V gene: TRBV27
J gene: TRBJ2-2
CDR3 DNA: TGTGCCAGCACCCTAGCGGGAGGGCCGTACACCGGGGAGCTGTTTTTT
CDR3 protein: CASTLAGGPYTGELFF

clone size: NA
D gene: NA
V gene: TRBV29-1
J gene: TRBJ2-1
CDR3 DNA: TGCAGCGTTGGCGGCAGCTCCTACGAGCAGTTCTTC
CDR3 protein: CSVGGSSYEQFF

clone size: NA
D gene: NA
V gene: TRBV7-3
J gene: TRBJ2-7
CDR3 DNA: TGTGCCACCGTTATGTCGAGGGCCTCCTACGAGCAGTACTTC
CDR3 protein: CATVMSRASYEQYF

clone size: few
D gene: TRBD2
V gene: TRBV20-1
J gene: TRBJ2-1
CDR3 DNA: TGCAGTGCTAGAAGGGGGACTAGCGGGGGCTCCTACAATGAGCAGTTCTTC
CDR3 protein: CSARRGTSGGSYNEQFF

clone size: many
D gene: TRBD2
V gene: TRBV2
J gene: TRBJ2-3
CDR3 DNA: TGTGCCACTACAAGCCCGACTAGCGGCACAGCAGATACGCAGTATTTT
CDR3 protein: CATTSPTSGTADTQYF

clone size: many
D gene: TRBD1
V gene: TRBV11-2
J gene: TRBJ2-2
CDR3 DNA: TGTGCCAGCAGCGGACAGGGTGACGGGGAGCTGTTTTTT
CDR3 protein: CASSGQGDGELFF

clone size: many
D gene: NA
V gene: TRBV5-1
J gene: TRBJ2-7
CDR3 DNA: TGCGCCAGCAACTTGGATGGAAGCCAGGGCTCCTACGAGCAGTACTTC
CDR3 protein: CASNLDGSQGSYEQYF

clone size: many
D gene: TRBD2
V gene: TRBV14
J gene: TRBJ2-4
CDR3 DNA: TGTGCCAGCAGCCCAACTAGCGGGACCCCCCCCGCCAAAAACATTCAGTACTTC
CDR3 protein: CASSPTSGTPPAKNIQYF

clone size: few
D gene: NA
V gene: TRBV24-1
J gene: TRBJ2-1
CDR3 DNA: TGTGCCACCAGTGATCTCCCATCGACAGGGAGGGGGACGGAGCAGTTCTTC
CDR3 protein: CATSDLPSTGRGTEQFF

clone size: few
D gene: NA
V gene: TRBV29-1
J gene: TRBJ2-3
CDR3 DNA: TGCAGCGCTGGCCTCACAGATACGCAGTATTTT
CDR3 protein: CSAGLTDTQYF

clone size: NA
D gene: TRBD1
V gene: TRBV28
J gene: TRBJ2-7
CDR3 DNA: TGTGCCAGCAGACGGCCAGGGGGTTACGAGCAGTACTTC
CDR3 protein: CASRRPGGYEQYF

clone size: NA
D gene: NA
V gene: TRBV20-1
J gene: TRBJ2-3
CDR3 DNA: TGCAGTGCTAGAGATGTTAGGGGGGGCGGTGGAGATACGCAGTATTTT
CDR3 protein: CSARDVRGGGGDTQYF

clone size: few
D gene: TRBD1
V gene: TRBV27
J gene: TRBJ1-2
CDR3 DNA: TGTGCCAGCAGTCTGACGACAGGGGCCTATGGCTACACCTTC
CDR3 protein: CASSLTTGAYGYTF

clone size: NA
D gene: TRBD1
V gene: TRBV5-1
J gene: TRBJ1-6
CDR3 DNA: TGCGCCAGCAAGGCTCGGACAGGGGATAATTCACCCCTCCACTTT
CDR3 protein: CASKARTGDNSPLHF

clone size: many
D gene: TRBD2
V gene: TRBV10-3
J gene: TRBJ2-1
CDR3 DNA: TGTGCCATCAGTGCAGGACTAGCGGGTGATTGGGAGCAGTTCTTC
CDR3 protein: CAISAGLAGDWEQFF

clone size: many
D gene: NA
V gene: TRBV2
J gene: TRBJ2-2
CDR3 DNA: TGTGCCAGCGCCGCGAACACCGGGGAGCTGTTTTTT
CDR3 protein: CASAANTGELFF

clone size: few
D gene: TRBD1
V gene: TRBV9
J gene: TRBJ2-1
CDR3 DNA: TGTGCCAGCAGCGTCGGGACAGTCAATGAGCAGTTCTTC
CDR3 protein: CASSVGTVNEQFF

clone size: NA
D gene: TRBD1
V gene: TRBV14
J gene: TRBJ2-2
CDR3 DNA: TGTGCCAGCAGCCTGAGAGGGGGCAGCGGGGAGCTGTTTTTT
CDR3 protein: CASSLRGGSGELFF

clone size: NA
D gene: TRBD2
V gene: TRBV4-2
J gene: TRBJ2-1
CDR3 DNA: TGTGCCAGCAGCCTTGGGGGGACTAGCGGGAGTAATGAGCAGTTCTTC
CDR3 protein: CASSLGGTSGSNEQFF

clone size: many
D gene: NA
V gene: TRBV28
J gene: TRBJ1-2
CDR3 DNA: TGTGCCAGCAGTTTTGGACAGATAGCATATGGCTACACCTTC
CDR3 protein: CASSFGQIAYGYTF

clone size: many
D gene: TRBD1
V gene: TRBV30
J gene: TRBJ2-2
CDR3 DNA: TGTGCCTGGAGAAAGGACAGGGGCACCGGGGAGCTGTTTTTT
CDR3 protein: CAWRKDRGTGELFF

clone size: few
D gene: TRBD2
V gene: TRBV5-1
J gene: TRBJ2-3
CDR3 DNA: TGCGCCAGCAGCTTGGCCCAACTAGCGCCAAACACAGATACGCAGTATTTT
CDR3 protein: CASSLAQLAPNTDTQYF